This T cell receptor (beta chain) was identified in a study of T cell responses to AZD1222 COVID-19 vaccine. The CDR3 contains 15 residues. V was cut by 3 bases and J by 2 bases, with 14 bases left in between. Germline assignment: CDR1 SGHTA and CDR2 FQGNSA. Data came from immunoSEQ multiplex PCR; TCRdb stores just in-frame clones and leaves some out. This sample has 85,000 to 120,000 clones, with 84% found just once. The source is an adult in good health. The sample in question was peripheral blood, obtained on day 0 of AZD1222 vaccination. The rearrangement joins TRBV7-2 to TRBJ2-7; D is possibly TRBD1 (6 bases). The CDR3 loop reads CASSFRGSSPYEQYF. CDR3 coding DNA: TGTGCCAGCAGCTTCAGGGGTAGTTCCCCCTACGAGCAGTACTTC.